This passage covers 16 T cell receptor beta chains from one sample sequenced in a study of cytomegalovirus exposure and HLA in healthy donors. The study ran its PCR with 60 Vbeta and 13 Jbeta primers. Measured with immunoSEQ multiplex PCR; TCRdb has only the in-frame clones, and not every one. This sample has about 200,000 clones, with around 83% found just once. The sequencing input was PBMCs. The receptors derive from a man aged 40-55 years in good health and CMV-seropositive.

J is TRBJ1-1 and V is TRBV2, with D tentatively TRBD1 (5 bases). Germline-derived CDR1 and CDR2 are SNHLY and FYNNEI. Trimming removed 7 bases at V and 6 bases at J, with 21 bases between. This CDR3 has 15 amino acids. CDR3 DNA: TGTGCCAGCAACCAGCGGGGGGTTCTAGGCGCTGAAGCTTTCTTT. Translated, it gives CASNQRGVLGAEAFF.

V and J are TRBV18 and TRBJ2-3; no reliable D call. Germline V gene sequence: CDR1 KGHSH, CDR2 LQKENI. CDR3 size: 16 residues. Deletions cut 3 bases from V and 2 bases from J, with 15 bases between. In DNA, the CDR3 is TGTGCCAGCTCACCGAGTCGAATTCCCACCACAGATACGCAGTATTTT. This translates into CASSPSRIPTTDTQYF.

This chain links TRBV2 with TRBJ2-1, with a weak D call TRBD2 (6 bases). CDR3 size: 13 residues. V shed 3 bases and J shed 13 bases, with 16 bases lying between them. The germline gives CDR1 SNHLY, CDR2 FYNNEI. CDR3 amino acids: CASSERGGGEQFF. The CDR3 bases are TGTGCCAGCAGTGAGAGGGGAGGAGGGGAACAGTTCTTC.

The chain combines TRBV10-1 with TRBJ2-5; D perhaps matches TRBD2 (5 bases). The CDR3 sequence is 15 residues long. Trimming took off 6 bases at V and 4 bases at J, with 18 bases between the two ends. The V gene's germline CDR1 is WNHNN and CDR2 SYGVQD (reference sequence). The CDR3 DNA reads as TGCGCCAGCAGCCCAAGACACTCAGGAGGAGAGACCCAGTACTTC. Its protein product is CASSPRHSGGETQYF.

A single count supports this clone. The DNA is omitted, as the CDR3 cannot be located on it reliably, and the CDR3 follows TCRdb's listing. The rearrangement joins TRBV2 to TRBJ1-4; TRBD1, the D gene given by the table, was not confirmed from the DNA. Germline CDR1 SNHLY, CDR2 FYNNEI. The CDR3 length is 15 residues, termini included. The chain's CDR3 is CASNSAPATNEKLFF.

As DNA, the CDR3 is TGTGCCAGCACCCCTCGCGGGGCGTTAGATCAGCCCCAGCATTTT. Translated: CASTPRGALDQPQHF. The chain has TRBV6-1 and TRBJ1-5; possible D gene TRBD1, 5 bases. CDR1 and CDR2 (germline): MNHNS, SASEGT. This CDR3 spans 15 amino acids. V was cut by 7 bases and J by 5 bases, with 18 bases left in between.

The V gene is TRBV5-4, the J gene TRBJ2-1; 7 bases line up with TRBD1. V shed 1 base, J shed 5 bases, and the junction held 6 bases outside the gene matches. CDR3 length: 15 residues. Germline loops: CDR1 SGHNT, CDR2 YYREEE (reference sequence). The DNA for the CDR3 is TGTGCCAGCAGCTTGCGGCAGGGGGTTGACAATGAGCAGTTCTTC. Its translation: CASSLRQGVDNEQFF.

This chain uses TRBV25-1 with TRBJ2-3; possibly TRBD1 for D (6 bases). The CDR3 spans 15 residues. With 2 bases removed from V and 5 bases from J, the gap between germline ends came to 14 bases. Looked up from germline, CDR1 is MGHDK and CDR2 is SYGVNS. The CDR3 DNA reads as TGTGCCAGCAGTGAACACAGACAGGAAAGAGATACGCAGTATTTT. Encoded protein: CASSEHRQERDTQYF.

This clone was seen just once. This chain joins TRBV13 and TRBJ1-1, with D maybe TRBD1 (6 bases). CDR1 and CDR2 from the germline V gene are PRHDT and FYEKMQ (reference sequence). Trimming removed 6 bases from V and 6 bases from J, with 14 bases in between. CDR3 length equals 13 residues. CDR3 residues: CASSLDKGAEAFF. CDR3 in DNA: TGTGCCAGCAGTCTTGACAAGGGGGCTGAAGCTTTCTTT.

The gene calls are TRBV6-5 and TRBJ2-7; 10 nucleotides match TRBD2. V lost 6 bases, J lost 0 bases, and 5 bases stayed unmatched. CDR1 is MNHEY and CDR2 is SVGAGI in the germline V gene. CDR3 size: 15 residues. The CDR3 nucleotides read TGTGCCAGCAGGACTAGCGGGTCTAGCTCCTACGAGCAGTACTTC. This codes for CASRTSGSSSYEQYF.

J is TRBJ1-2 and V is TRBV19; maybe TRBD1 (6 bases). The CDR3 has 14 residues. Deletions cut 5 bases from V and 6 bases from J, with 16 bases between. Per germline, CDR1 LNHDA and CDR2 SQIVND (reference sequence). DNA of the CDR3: TGTGCCAGTAGTCCCAGAGACAGGTTGGATGGCTACACCTTC. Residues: CASSPRDRLDGYTF.

The CDR3 loop is CASSPTGTSGPFF. Written as DNA, the CDR3 is TGTGCCAGCAGCCCGACCGGGACTAGTGGTCCGTTCTTC. V gene TRBV7-6 combines with J gene TRBJ2-1; 8 bases map to TRBD2. This CDR3 region has 13 residues. Per the germline V gene, CDR1 is SGHVS and CDR2 is FNYEAQ. V gave up 5 bases and J gave up 15 bases; unmatched junction bases: 12.

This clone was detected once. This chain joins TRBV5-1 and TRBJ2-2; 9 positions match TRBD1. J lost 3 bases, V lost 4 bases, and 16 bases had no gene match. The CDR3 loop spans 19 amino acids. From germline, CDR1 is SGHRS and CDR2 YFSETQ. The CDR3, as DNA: TGCGCCAGCAGCCCCGGCGGGACAGGGCGAGGATCGCACACCGGGGAGCTGTTTTTT. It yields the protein CASSPGGTGRGSHTGELFF.

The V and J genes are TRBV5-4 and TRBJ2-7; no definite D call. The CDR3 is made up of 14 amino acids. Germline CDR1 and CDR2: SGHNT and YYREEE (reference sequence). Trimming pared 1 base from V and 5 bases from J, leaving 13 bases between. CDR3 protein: CASSLKSASDEQYF. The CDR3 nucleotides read TGTGCCAGCAGCTTGAAGAGCGCTTCGGACGAGCAGTACTTC.

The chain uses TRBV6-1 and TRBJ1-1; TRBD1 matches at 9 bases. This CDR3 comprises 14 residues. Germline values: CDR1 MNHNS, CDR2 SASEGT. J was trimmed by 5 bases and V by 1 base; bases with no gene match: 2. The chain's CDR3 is CASSEGQGETEAFF. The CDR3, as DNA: TGTGCCAGCAGTGAAGGACAGGGGGAGACTGAAGCTTTCTTT.

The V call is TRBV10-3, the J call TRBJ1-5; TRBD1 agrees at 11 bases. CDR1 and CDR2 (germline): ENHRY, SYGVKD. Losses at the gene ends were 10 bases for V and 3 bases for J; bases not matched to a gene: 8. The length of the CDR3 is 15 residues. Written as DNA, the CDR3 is TGTGCCACACTTCCGGGACAGGGGGACAATCAGCCCCAGCATTTT. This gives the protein CATLPGQGDNQPQHF.